This T cell receptor (beta chain) was sequenced for a study of breast tumors, draining lymph nodes, adjacent tissues listed by TCRdb under 2016. A note on the overall study: The study compared TCR beta repertoires across tumor, adjacent nontumor tissue and axillary lymph nodes from breast cancer patients. The study aimed to assess the relationships and possible T-cell exchange between tumor, surrounding tissue and draining lymph node repertoires in human breast cancer. Broader findings and caveats from the paper: The conclusion that tumor T cells originate in lymph nodes was framed as consistent with a hypothesis rather than directly demonstrated. Tumor T-cell repertoires showed less diversity than lymph node repertoires and more diversity than nontumor tissue repertoires, and tumor T-cell repertoires showed preferential V and J gene usage. The data were considered consistent with most tumor T cells being derived from the lymph node and subsequently expanding within tumor tissue. The similarity between tumor and nontumor tissue repertoires was significantly greater in luminal-like breast cancer than in basal-like breast cancer.

V is cut back by 6 bases and J by 5 bases, with 6 bases in the junction unmatched. The germline V gene provides CDR1 SGHTA and CDR2 FQGTGA. The CDR3 holds 14 amino acids from the cysteine to the phenylalanine. The entry retains the CDR3 DNA only, 42 bases that are in frame from base 1. Lymph node samples came from the axillary draining lymph nodes of breast cancer patients. Remarks on this clonotype: The antigen it recognizes is unknown. There are no base qualities to consult, and no much larger clone falls within one base.

Instrument on record: Illumina HiSeq 2000. TCR beta chain libraries were generated by multiplex PCR amplification. High-throughput sequencing was used to analyze the amplified TCR beta chain products. Clones were called with MiXCR by TCRdb after fastp trimmed the public reads at Q25, and only in-frame beta chains were retained. Duplicate CDR3 protein sequences are folded into a single record with the most common DNA and genes. This sample lists 150,000 to 250,000 distinct CDR3 sequences; 30% to 40% were detected once. The ten largest account for approximately 4.5% of the sample. The chain employs TRBV7-3 and TRBJ2-5; the junction holds 10 bases that match TRBD2. The sequence was collected from a female donor with breast cancer. Some clones in this sample may be carry-over from other donors' samples. The specimen sequenced was axillary lymph node tissue. The CDR3 sequence is CASRPLAGLETQYF. The DNA sequence is as follows: TGTGCCAGCAGACCACTAGCGGGGTTGGAGACCCAGTACTTC.